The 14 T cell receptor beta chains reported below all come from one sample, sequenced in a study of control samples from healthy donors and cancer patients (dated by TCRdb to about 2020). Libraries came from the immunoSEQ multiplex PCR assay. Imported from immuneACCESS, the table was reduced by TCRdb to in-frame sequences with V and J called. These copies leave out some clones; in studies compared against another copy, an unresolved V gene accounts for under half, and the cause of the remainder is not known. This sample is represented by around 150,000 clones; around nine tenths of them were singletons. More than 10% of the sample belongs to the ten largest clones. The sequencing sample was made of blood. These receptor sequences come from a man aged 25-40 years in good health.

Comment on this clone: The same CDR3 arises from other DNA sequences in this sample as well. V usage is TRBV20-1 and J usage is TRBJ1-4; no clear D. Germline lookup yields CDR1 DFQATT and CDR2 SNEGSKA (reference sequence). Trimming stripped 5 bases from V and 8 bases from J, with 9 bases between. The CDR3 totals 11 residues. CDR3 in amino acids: CSAREGEKLFF. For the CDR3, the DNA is TGCAGTGCTCGGGAGGGAGAAAAACTGTTTTTT.

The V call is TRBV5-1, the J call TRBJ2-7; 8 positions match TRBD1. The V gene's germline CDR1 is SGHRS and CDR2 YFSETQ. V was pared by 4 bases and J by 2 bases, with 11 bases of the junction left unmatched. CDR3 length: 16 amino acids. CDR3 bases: TGCGCCAGCAGCCAGGCCGGGACAGGCCTAACCTACGAGCAGTACTTC. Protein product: CASSQAGTGLTYEQYF. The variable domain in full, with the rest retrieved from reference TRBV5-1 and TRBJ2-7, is KAGVTQTPRYLIKTRGQQVTLSCSPISGHRSVSWYQQTPGQGLQFLFEYFSETQRNKGNFPGRFSGRQFSNSRSEMNVSTLELGDSALYLCASSQAGTGLTYEQYFGPGTRLTVT.

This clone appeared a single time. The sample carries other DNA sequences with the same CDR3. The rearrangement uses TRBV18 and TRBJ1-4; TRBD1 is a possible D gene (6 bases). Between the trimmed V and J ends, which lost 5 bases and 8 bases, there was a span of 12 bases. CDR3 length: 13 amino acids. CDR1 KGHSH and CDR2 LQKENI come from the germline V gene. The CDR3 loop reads CASSGSQGEKLFF. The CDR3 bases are TGTGCCAGCTCAGGGTCCCAGGGGGAAAAACTGTTTTTT. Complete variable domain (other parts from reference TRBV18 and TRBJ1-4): NAGVMQNPRHLVRRRGQEARLRCSPMKGHSHVYWYRQLPEEGLKFMVYLQKENIIDESGMPKERFSAEFPKEGPSILRIQQVVRGDSAAYFCASSGSQGEKLFFGSGTQLSVL.

The CDR3 DNA follows: TGTGCCAGCAGTGGGACGGGACAGGGGTATGGCTACACCTTC. Its protein is CASSGTGQGYGYTF. The chain recombines TRBV2 with TRBJ1-2; 10 nucleotides agree with TRBD1. The CDR3 spans 14 residues. With 4 bases clipped from V and 5 bases from J, the junction kept 4 bases outside the gene matches. The germline V gene has CDR1 SNHLY and CDR2 FYNNEI.

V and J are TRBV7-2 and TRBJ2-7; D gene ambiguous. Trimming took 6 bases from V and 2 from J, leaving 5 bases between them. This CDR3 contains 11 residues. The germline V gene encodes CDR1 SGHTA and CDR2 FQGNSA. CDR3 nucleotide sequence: TGTGCCAGCAGTTCTCCCTACGAGCAGTACTTC. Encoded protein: CASSSPYEQYF. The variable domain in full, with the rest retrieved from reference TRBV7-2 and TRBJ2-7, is GAGVSQSPSNKVTEKGKDVELRCDPISGHTALYWYRQSLGQGLEFLIYFQGNSAPDKSGLPSDRFSAERTGGSVSTLTIQRTQQEDSAVYLCASSSPYEQYFGPGTRLTVT.

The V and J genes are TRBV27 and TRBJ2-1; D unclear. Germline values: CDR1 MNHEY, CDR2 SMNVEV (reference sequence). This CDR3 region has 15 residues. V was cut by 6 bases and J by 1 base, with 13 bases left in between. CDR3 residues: CASSSRVGSYNEQFF. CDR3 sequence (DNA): TGTGCCAGCAGCTCCCGCGTGGGGTCCTACAATGAGCAGTTCTTC.

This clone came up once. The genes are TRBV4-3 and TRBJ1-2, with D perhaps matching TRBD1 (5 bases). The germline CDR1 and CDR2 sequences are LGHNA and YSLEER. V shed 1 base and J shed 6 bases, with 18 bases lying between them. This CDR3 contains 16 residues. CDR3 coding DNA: TGCGCCAGCAGCCAAGGTTCAGGGTGGGTTGCGGATGGCTACACCTTC. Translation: CASSQGSGWVADGYTF.

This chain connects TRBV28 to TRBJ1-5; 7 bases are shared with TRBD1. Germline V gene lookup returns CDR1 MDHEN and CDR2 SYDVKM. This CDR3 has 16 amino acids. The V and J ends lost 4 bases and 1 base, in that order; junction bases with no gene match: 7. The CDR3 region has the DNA TGTGCCAGCAGTTCCCAGGGGGGCGGAAGCAATCAGCCCCAGCATTTT. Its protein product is CASSSQGGGSNQPQHF.

CDR3 protein: CASSFVVSGEQFF. The CDR3 nucleotides read TGTGCCAGCAGCTTCGTAGTCTCGGGTGAGCAGTTCTTC. The chain couples TRBV11-3 to TRBJ2-1; D is undetermined. Trimming stripped 3 bases from V and 9 bases from J, with 12 bases between. The CDR3 loop spans 13 amino acids. In germline, CDR1 is SGHNT, CDR2 YENEEA.

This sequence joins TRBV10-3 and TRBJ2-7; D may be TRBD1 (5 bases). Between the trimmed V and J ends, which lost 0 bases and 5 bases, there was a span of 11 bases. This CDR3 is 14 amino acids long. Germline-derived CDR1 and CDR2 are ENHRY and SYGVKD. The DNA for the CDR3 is TGTGCCATCAGTGAGTCGAATTGGGGCAACGAGCAGTACTTC. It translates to CAISESNWGNEQYF.

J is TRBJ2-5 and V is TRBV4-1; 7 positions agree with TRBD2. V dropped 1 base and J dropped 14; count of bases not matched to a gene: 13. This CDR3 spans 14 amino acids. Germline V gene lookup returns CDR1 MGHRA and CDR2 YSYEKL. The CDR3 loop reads CASSQVGEGMRIYF. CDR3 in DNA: TGCGCCAGCAGCCAAGTCGGGGAGGGGATGCGAATTTACTTC.

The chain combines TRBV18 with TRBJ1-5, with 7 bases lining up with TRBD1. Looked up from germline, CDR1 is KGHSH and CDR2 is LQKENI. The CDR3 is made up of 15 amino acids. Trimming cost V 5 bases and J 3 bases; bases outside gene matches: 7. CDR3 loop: CASSVTGDPNQPQHF. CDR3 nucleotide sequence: TGTGCCAGCTCAGTCACAGGGGACCCCAATCAGCCCCAGCATTTT.

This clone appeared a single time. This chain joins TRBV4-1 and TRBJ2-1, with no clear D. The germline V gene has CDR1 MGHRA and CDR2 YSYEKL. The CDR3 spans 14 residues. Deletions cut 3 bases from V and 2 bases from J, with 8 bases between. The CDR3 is CASSQQRTYNEQFF. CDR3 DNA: TGCGCCAGCAGCCAGCAGAGGACCTACAATGAGCAGTTCTTC.

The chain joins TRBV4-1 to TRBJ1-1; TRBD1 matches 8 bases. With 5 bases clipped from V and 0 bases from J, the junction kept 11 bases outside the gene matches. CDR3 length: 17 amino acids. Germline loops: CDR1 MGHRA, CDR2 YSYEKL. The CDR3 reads CASSLGNRGFMNTEAFF. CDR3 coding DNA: TGCGCCAGCAGCTTGGGGAACAGGGGGTTCATGAACACTGAAGCTTTCTTT.